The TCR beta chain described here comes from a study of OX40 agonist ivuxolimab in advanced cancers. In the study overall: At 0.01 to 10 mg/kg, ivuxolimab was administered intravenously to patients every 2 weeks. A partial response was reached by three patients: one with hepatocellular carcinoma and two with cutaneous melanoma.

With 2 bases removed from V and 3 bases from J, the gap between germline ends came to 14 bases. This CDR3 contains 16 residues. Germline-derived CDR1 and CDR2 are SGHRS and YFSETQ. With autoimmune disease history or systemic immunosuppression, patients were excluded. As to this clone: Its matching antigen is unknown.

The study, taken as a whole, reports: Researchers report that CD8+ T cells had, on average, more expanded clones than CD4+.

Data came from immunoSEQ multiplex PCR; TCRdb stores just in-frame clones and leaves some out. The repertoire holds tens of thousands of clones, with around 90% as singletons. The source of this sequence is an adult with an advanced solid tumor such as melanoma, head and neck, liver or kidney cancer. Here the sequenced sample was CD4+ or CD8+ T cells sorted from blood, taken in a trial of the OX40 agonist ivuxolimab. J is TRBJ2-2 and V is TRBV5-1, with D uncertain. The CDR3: CASSLREARDTGELFF. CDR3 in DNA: TGCGCCAGCAGCTTACGCGAGGCTCGGGACACCGGGGAGCTGTTTTTT.